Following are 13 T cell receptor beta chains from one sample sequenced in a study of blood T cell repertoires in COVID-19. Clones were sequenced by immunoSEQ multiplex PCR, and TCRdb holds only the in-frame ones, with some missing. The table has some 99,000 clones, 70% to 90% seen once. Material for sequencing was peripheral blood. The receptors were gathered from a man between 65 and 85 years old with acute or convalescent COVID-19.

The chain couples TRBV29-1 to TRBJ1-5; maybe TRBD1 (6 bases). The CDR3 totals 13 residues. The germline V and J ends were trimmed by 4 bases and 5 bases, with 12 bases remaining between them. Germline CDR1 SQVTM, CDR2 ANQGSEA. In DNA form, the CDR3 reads TGCAGCGTTGGGGACCCAGGGGATCAGCCCCAGCATTTT. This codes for CSVGDPGDQPQHF.

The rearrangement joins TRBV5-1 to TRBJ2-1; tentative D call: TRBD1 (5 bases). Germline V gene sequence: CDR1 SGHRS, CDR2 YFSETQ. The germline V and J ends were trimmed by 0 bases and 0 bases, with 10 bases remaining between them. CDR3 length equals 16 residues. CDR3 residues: CASSLGNGASYNEQFF. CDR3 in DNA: TGCGCCAGCAGCTTGGGTAATGGGGCCTCCTACAATGAGCAGTTCTTC.

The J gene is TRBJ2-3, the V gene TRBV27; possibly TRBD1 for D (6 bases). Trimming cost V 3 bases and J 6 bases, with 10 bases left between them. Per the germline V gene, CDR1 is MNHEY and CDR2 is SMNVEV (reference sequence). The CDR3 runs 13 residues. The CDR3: CASSFFQGDTQYF. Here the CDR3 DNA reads TGTGCCAGCAGTTTTTTCCAGGGGGATACGCAGTATTTT.

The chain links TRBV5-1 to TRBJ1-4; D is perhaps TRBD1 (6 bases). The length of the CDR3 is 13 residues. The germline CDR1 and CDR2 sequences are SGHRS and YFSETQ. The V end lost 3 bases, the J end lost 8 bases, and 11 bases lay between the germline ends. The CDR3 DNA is TGCGCCAGCAGCTCTGGGGACATGGAAAAACTGTTTTTT. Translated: CASSSGDMEKLFF.

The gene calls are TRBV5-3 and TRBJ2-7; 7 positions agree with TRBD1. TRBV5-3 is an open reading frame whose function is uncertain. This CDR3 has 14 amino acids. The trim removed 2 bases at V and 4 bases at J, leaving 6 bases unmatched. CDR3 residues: CARSFGLQGYEQYF. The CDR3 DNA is TGTGCCAGAAGCTTTGGCCTACAGGGGTACGAGCAGTACTTC.

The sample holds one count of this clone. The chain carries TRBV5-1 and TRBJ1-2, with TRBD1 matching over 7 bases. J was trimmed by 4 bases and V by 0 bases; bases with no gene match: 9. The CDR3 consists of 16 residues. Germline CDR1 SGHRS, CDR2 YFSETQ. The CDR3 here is CASSLGTGVESYGYTF. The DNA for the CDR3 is TGCGCCAGCAGCTTGGGTACAGGGGTCGAGTCCTATGGCTACACCTTC.

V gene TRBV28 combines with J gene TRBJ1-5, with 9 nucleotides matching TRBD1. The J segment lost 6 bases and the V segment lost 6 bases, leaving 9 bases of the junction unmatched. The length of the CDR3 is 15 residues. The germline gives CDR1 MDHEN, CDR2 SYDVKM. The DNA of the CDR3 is TGTGCCAGCAGCCAACGGGACAGGGACGTTCAGCCCCAGCATTTT. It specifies CASSQRDRDVQPQHF.

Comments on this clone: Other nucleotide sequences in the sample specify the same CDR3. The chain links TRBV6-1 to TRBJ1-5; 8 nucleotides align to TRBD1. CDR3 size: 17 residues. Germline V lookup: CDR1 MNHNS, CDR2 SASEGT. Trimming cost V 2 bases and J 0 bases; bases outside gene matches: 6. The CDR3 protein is CASSETRTGNSNQPQHF. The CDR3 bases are TGTGCCAGCAGTGAAACCCGGACAGGGAATAGCAATCAGCCCCAGCATTTT.

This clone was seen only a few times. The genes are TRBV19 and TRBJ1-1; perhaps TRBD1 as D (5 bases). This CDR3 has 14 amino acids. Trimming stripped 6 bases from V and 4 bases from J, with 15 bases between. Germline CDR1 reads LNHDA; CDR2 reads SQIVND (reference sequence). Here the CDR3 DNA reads TGTGCCAGTAGGCTCAGGGTGAAGGGCACTGAAGCTTTCTTT. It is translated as CASRLRVKGTEAFF.

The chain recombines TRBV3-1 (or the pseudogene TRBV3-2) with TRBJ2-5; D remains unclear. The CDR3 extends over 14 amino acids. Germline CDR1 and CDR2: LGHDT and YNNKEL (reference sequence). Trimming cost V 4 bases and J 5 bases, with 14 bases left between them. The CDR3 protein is CASSPFLSAETQYF. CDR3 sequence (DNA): TGTGCCAGCAGCCCATTCCTTTCAGCGGAGACCCAGTACTTC.

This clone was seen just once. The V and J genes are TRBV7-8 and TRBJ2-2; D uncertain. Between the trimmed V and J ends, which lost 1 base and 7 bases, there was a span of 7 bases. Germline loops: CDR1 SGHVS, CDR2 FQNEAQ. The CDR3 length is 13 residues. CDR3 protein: CASSLETFGELFF. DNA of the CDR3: TGTGCCAGCAGCTTAGAGACTTTCGGGGAGCTGTTTTTT.

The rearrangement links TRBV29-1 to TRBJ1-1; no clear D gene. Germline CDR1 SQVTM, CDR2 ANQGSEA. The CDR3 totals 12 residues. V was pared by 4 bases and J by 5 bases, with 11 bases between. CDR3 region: CSVVFLETEAFF. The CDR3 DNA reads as TGCAGCGTTGTGTTCTTGGAGACTGAAGCTTTCTTT.

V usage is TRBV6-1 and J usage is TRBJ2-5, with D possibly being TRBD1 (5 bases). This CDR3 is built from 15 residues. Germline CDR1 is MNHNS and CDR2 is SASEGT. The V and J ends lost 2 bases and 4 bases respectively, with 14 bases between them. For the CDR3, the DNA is TGTGCCAGCAGTGAAATAAGGGCAGGGTCAGAGACCCAGTACTTC. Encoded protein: CASSEIRAGSETQYF.